A selection of T cell receptor beta chains follows, all from one sample in a study of blood T cell repertoires in COVID-19. This table comes from immunoSEQ multiplex PCR, and its TCRdb copy is limited to in-frame clones, with some not included. The sample records roughly 100,000 clones, almost 90% being singletons. Sequencing was carried out using peripheral blood. Receptors originate from a human donor in a cohort sampled during active COVID-19. CDR3s include the opening cysteine and the closing phenylalanine or tryptophan. The D gene is left open where the match is weak. The size of a clone is reported for some rows only, either as once, few or many, or as a class for expanded clones.

v_gene	len	abundance	j_gene	d_gene	CDR3aa	CDR3nt
TRBV9	15	-	TRBJ2-1	TRBD2	CASSLTSGGFIEQFF	TGTGCCAGCAGCCTGACTAGCGGGGGGTTTATTGAGCAGTTCTTC
TRBV9	14	-	TRBJ2-7	-	CASSAGEVNYEQYF	TGTGCCAGCAGCGCGGGAGAAGTAAACTACGAGCAGTACTTC
TRBV7-6	16	-	TRBJ1-3	-	CASRRNTGTSGNTIYF	TGTGCCAGCAGACGCAACACAGGGACCTCTGGAAACACCATATATTTT
TRBV5-1	16	-	TRBJ2-4	TRBD1	CASSPRTGSAKNIQYF	TGCGCCAGCAGCCCCCGGACAGGGTCGGCCAAAAACATTCAGTACTTC
TRBV2	13	-	TRBJ1-1	TRBD1	CASSLRQGTEAFF	TGTGCCAGCAGTTTAAGACAGGGCACTGAAGCTTTCTTT
TRBV6-5	13	once	TRBJ2-7	-	CASRGLPSYEQYF	TGTGCCAGCAGAGGACTACCTTCCTACGAGCAGTACTTC
TRBV14	12	-	TRBJ1-2	-	CASSLARYGYTF	TGTGCCAGCAGCCTAGCCCGATATGGCTACACCTTC
TRBV6-4	16	-	TRBJ1-5	-	CASSDFAGRSNQPQHF	TGTGCCAGCAGTGACTTCGCAGGGAGGAGCAATCAGCCCCAGCATTTT
TRBV6-5	13	-	TRBJ1-5	-	CASRRIGDQPQHF	TGTGCCAGCAGGAGGATAGGGGATCAGCCCCAGCATTTT
TRBV3-1/TRBV3-2	15	-	TRBJ1-1	-	CASSQPGREKTEAFF	TGTGCCAGCAGCCAACCAGGCCGAGAGAAGACTGAAGCTTTCTTT
TRBV29-1	16	-	TRBJ2-6	-	CSVARDIRSGANVLTF	TGCAGCGTTGCGAGGGACATTCGCTCTGGGGCCAACGTCCTGACTTTC
TRBV10-3	13	-	TRBJ1-3	-	CAIRRASGNTIYF	TGTGCCATCAGGAGAGCCTCTGGAAACACCATATATTTT
TRBV10-2	15	-	TRBJ2-6	TRBD2	CASRRGGSGANVLTF	TGCGCCAGCAGGCGGGGGGGCTCTGGGGCCAACGTCCTGACTTTC
TRBV9	18	-	TRBJ1-3	-	CASSAPQGYSTTGNTIYF	TGTGCCAGCAGCGCACCGCAGGGTTACTCAACTACTGGAAACACCATATATTTT
TRBV5-5	15	-	TRBJ2-2	TRBD1	CASSWDRGQTGELFF	TGTGCCAGCAGCTGGGACAGGGGGCAAACCGGGGAGCTGTTTTTT
TRBV27	14	-	TRBJ2-1	-	CASTSGGTYNEQFF	TGTGCCAGCACGTCGGGGGGCACCTACAATGAGCAGTTCTTC
TRBV9	17	-	TRBJ2-3	TRBD2	CASSPRDGASGSHTQYF	TGTGCCAGCAGCCCCCGGGACGGGGCTAGCGGGAGTCATACGCAGTATTTT
TRBV5-1	16	-	TRBJ1-3	-	CASSRDDGNSGNTIYF	TGCGCCAGCAGCCGGGATGACGGCAACTCTGGAAACACCATATATTTT
TRBV11-2	15	few	TRBJ1-2	-	CASSPGGWAGRIYTF	TGTGCCAGCAGCCCCGGGGGTTGGGCAGGCCGAATCTACACCTTC
TRBV7-6	15	-	TRBJ2-7	-	CASSLIADSSYEQYF	TGTGCCAGCAGCTTAATAGCCGATAGCTCCTACGAGCAGTACTTC
TRBV18	16	-	TRBJ2-1	TRBD2	CASSAETSGVNNEQFF	TGTGCCAGCTCAGCGGAGACTAGCGGGGTAAACAATGAGCAGTTCTTC
TRBV18	14	few	TRBJ1-5	-	CASSYEVRNQPQHF	TGTGCCAGCTCATATGAGGTCCGCAATCAGCCCCAGCATTTT
TRBV5-1	17	-	TRBJ2-5	TRBD2	CASSSIGTSGGAETQYF	TGCGCCAGCAGCTCCATTGGGACTAGCGGGGGGGCAGAGACCCAGTACTTC
TRBV10-1	14	-	TRBJ1-1	TRBD1	CASSPRTGGTEAFF	TGCGCCAGCAGTCCCCGGACAGGGGGAACTGAAGCTTTCTTT
TRBV5-1	17	-	TRBJ2-3	-	CASSPRAEFSYTDTQYF	TGCGCCAGCAGCCCCAGGGCTGAGTTTTCCTACACAGATACGCAGTATTTT
TRBV7-3	16	-	TRBJ2-3	TRBD1	CASSLIGQGPSDTQYF	TGTGCCAGCAGCTTAATTGGACAGGGCCCTTCAGATACGCAGTATTTT
TRBV7-7	18	few	TRBJ2-1	TRBD2	CASSLAIPGTSGSYEQFF	TGTGCCAGCAGCTTAGCTATCCCAGGGACTAGCGGGAGCTATGAGCAGTTCTTC
TRBV10-2	16	-	TRBJ1-1	TRBD1	CASSEAGQGLNTEAFF	TGCGCCAGCAGTGAGGCCGGACAGGGGTTGAACACTGAAGCTTTCTTT
TRBV4-2	16	-	TRBJ2-1	TRBD2	CASSQDSGGAPNEQFF	TGTGCCAGCAGCCAGGATAGCGGGGGGGCCCCCAATGAGCAGTTCTTC
TRBV7-6	15	once	TRBJ2-5	TRBD2	CASSFTSGNLETQYF	TGTGCCAGCAGCTTTACTAGCGGGAATCTAGAGACCCAGTACTTC
TRBV28	14	-	TRBJ1-1	-	CASSPRGRDTEAFF	TGTGCCAGCAGCCCAAGGGGTAGGGACACTGAAGCTTTCTTT
TRBV4-2	15	few	TRBJ2-2	-	CASSQEGGRSGELFF	TGTGCCAGCAGCCAAGAGGGGGGGCGGTCCGGGGAGCTGTTTTTT
TRBV11-2	13	-	TRBJ2-7	-	CASSLESYYEQYF	TGTGCCAGCAGCTTAGAATCCTACTACGAGCAGTACTTC
TRBV5-3	20	-	TRBJ2-1	TRBD1	CARSLTQGAPQPFSYNEQFF	TGTGCCAGAAGCTTGACCCAGGGGGCTCCCCAACCCTTTTCCTACAATGAGCAGTTCTTC
TRBV5-3	16	-	TRBJ2-7	TRBD1	CARSLAIRQGAREQYF	TGTGCCAGAAGCTTGGCCATTAGACAGGGGGCGCGGGAGCAGTACTTC
TRBV24-1	18	-	TRBJ2-6	TRBD2	CATSGGRGEDGWTNVLTF	TGTGCCACCAGTGGGGGTCGGGGGGAGGACGGATGGACCAACGTCCTGACTTTC
TRBV5-6	15	-	TRBJ1-5	-	CASSLAGTTNQPQHF	TGTGCCAGCAGCTTGGCCGGGACAACCAATCAGCCCCAGCATTTT
TRBV5-1	14	-	TRBJ2-7	TRBD2	CASSSGLAGGEQYF	TGCGCCAGCAGCTCGGGACTAGCGGGAGGCGAGCAGTACTTC
TRBV7-2	15	-	TRBJ2-1	TRBD1	CASSYGTGAYNEQFF	TGTGCCAGCAGCTACGGGACAGGGGCCTACAATGAGCAGTTCTTC
TRBV12-3/TRBV12-4	13	-	TRBJ1-2	TRBD1	CASSLQGEDGYTF	TGTGCCAGCAGTTTACAGGGGGAAGATGGCTACACCTTC
TRBV12-3/TRBV12-4	13	-	TRBJ1-1	-	CASRGAWGTEAFF	TGTGCCAGCAGGGGGGCTTGGGGCACTGAAGCTTTCTTT
TRBV6-5	15	-	TRBJ1-5	-	CASRRSLNSNQPQHF	TGTGCCAGCAGACGGAGCCTAAATAGCAATCAGCCCCAGCATTTT
TRBV28	18	once	TRBJ2-5	TRBD2	CASSFPFRLAEDQETQYF	TGTGCCAGCAGTTTCCCCTTTCGACTAGCGGAAGATCAAGAGACCCAGTACTTC
TRBV6-6	12	-	TRBJ1-5	-	CASSPGDQPQHF	TGTGCCAGCAGCCCGGGTGATCAGCCCCAGCATTTT
TRBV27	14	-	TRBJ2-7	TRBD1	CASSFAGGEDEQYF	TGTGCCAGCAGTTTCGCAGGGGGCGAAGACGAGCAGTACTTC
TRBV6-5	14	-	TRBJ1-5	-	CASLQGVGNQPQHF	TGTGCCAGCCTACAGGGAGTTGGCAATCAGCCCCAGCATTTT
TRBV3-1/TRBV3-2	13	few	TRBJ1-2	-	CASRRRGGDGYTF	TGTGCCAGCCGCCGCCGGGGCGGGGATGGCTACACCTTC
TRBV20-1	11	-	TRBJ1-2	-	CSGEDSDGYTF	TGCAGTGGCGAGGATTCAGATGGCTACACCTTC
TRBV18	16	-	TRBJ2-7	-	CASSPSSDRHSYEQYF	TGTGCCAGCTCACCAAGCTCCGACAGGCACTCCTACGAGCAGTACTTC
TRBV2	15	few	TRBJ2-5	TRBD1	CASSGQGGSVETQYF	TGTGCCAGTTCCGGACAGGGTGGTTCCGTAGAGACCCAGTACTTC
TRBV30	17	-	TRBJ2-3	TRBD2	CAWSPLGLAGVSDTQYF	TGTGCCTGGAGTCCCCTCGGACTAGCGGGCGTATCAGATACGCAGTATTTT
TRBV7-9	17	-	TRBJ1-3	-	CASSPPSRRMDGNTIYF	TGTGCCAGCAGCCCCCCCAGCCGGAGGATGGATGGAAACACCATATATTTT
TRBV24-1	16	-	TRBJ2-3	-	CATSDPTGVLADTQYF	TGTGCCACCAGTGATCCCACTGGTGTTTTGGCAGATACGCAGTATTTT
TRBV28	14	few	TRBJ1-1	-	CASSLPDRSGRAFF	TGTGCCAGCAGTTTACCTGACAGGTCCGGCCGAGCTTTCTTT
TRBV7-9	15	once	TRBJ2-1	TRBD2	CASSLTGLAGDEQFF	TGTGCCAGCAGCTTAACGGGACTAGCCGGGGATGAGCAGTTCTTC
TRBV5-1	17	few	TRBJ2-1	TRBD2	CASSLLSGLAGYNEQFF	TGCGCCAGCAGCCTACTCTCGGGACTAGCGGGATACAATGAGCAGTTCTTC
TRBV28	14	-	TRBJ1-4	-	CASSIQGRIEKLFF	TGTGCCAGCAGTATACAGGGTAGGATTGAAAAACTGTTTTTT